This T cell receptor (beta chain) was obtained from a study of T cells after yellow fever vaccination. Universal primer sites and UMIs were introduced during 5'RACE template-switching synthesis of TCR cDNA. TCRdb redid the calling of the 5' RACE reads with MiXCR, one entry per CDR3 protein. The sample shows some 120,000 distinct CDR3 sequences, 8.4% of them seen only once. Trimming removed 4 bases at V and 7 bases at J, with 23 bases between. Germline V gene sequence: CDR1 SGHDT, CDR2 YYEEEE. The CDR3 consists of 16 residues. Notes on the study in general: Most primary-vaccination clones reappeared after the booster (more than 95% CD4, more than 70% CD8).

This clonotype was counted at least ten times. Antigen unknown. V is TRBV5-6 and J is TRBJ1-1, with unresolved D. The sequence derives from a man aged 25-40 years who received the YFV17D yellow fever vaccine. This specimen consisted of CD8+ T cells sorted from PBMCs, obtained 45 days after the yellow fever booster vaccination. CDR3 coding DNA: TGTGCCAGCAGCCTAAAACCGGCGATCCAGCCGCTTGAAGCTTTCTTT. As protein: CASSLKPAIQPLEAFF.